A selection of T cell receptor beta chains follows, all from one sample in a study of blood T cell repertoires in COVID-19. Profiling relied on immunoSEQ multiplex PCR, and the TCRdb table lists in-frame clones only, not all of them. The table has about 70,000 clones, roughly 76% seen once; the top ten hold 28%. Sequencing was carried out using peripheral blood. Source of these receptors: a woman older than 75 with active or convalescent COVID-19. Each CDR3 is given with its conserved first and last residue. D genes are given only for firm matches. Expanded clones are given a class, and other clones once, few, many or no size at all.

v_gene	j_gene	len	d_gene	abundance	CDR3nt	CDR3aa
TRBV6-6	TRBJ1-6	17	.	.	TGTGCCAGCAGTCGGAGCACAGGGCAGGTAGATAATTCACCCCTCCACTTT	CASSRSTGQVDNSPLHF
TRBV9	TRBJ2-5	18	TRBD2	once	TGTGCCAGCAGTCCCGGGACTAGCTCTACTACCAGGCAAGAGACCCAGTACTTC	CASSPGTSSTTRQETQYF
TRBV5-1	TRBJ1-3	15	.	.	TGCGCCAGCAGGCCCGGTCAGGGTCTTGGAAACACCATATATTTT	CASRPGQGLGNTIYF
TRBV28	TRBJ2-3	15	TRBD2	.	TGTGCCAGCAGGAGACTAGCGTCTAGCACAGATACGCAGTATTTT	CASRRLASSTDTQYF
TRBV3-1/TRBV3-2	TRBJ1-3	18	.	.	TGTGCCAGCAGCCGGGGAGCCACGCCGGTTAGTTCTGGAAACACCATATATTTT	CASSRGATPVSSGNTIYF
TRBV5-1	TRBJ1-4	13	.	once	TGCGCCAGCAGCTTCCCAGGCCAAGAAAAACTGTTTTTT	CASSFPGQEKLFF
TRBV28	TRBJ1-3	14	.	few	TGTGCCAGCAGGACAGGCAGCTCTGGAAACACCATATATTTT	CASRTGSSGNTIYF
TRBV5-4	TRBJ2-2	15	.	.	TGTGCCAGCAGCTTGGGTCCAACGGGTACCGGGGAGCTGTTTTTT	CASSLGPTGTGELFF
TRBV19	TRBJ2-1	15	TRBD2	.	TGTGCCAGTAGTGTGGCGGGGGGCTCCTACAATGAGCAGTTCTTC	CASSVAGGSYNEQFF
TRBV4-3	TRBJ2-7	18	.	.	TGCGCCAGCAGCCAAGATATTAGTGGGGTCAGGGGAGTCGACGAGCAGTACTTC	CASSQDISGVRGVDEQYF
TRBV29-1	TRBJ2-4	15	TRBD2	.	TGCAGCGTTGAACCCATTTGGGGGACTAGGGACATTCAGTACTTC	CSVEPIWGTRDIQYF
TRBV18	TRBJ1-2	16	.	.	TGTGCCAGCTCCCCCCGGGTAGAGCCAACCAACTATGGCTACACCTTC	CASSPRVEPTNYGYTF
TRBV6-5	TRBJ2-6	14	.	.	TGTGCCAGCAGCCCCGCAGGGCTGCCCGGCGTCCTGACTTTC	CASSPAGLPGVLTF
TRBV28	TRBJ1-4	16	.	.	TGTGCCAGCAGTTTCGTCCAGGGTGCAACTAATGAAAAACTGTTTTTT	CASSFVQGATNEKLFF
TRBV27	TRBJ1-5	13	.	.	TGTGCCAGCAGTGACACCTTCAATCAGCCCCAGCATTTT	CASSDTFNQPQHF
TRBV4-3	TRBJ2-3	16	TRBD2	few	TGCGCCAGCAGCCAAGGATCGGCGGGGGATACAGATACGCAGTATTTT	CASSQGSAGDTDTQYF
TRBV7-2	TRBJ1-1	14	.	.	TGTGCCAGCAGCTTACTAATAATAAGCACTGAAGCTTTCTTT	CASSLLIISTEAFF
TRBV5-1	TRBJ1-3	16	TRBD1	.	TGCGCCAGCAGTCAAAGACAGGGAGAAAGGGGAAACACCATATATTTT	CASSQRQGERGNTIYF
TRBV29-1	TRBJ2-7	13	TRBD1	.	TGCAGCGTGCTACCGGGACAGAGCTACGAGCAGTACTTC	CSVLPGQSYEQYF
TRBV7-8	TRBJ1-4	14	TRBD1	.	TGTGCCAGCAGCCGGACAGGGGGCGATGAAAAACTGTTTTTT	CASSRTGGDEKLFF
TRBV6-5	TRBJ1-2	15	.	few	TGTGCCACCACAAGTCCCCGACAGGCGGCCTATGGCTACACCTTC	CATTSPRQAAYGYTF
TRBV18	TRBJ2-7	15	.	few	TGTGCCAGCTCGCCAGAACGGGGGATGGGCTACGAGCAGTACTTC	CASSPERGMGYEQYF
TRBV18	TRBJ1-2	17	TRBD1	few	TGTGCCAGCTCACCGGACCATTGGACAGGCTATAACTATGGCTACACCTTC	CASSPDHWTGYNYGYTF
TRBV30	TRBJ1-5	13	TRBD1	few	TGTGCCTATCACAGGGGGCAGGGACAGCCCCAGCATTTT	CAYHRGQGQPQHF
TRBV11-2	TRBJ1-6	17	TRBD1	.	TGTGCCAGCAGCTTAACCTTGGGACAGACAAATAATTCACCCCTCCACTTT	CASSLTLGQTNNSPLHF
TRBV28	TRBJ1-5	16	TRBD1	.	TGTGCCAGCAGTAGGCACGGACAGGGGGCGCATCAGCCCCAGCATTTT	CASSRHGQGAHQPQHF
TRBV18	TRBJ1-5	15	.	.	TGTGCCAGCTCATCCGGGAAATCTAGCAATCAGCCCCAGCATTTT	CASSSGKSSNQPQHF
TRBV6-2/TRBV6-3	TRBJ2-2	16	TRBD2	.	TGTGCCAGCAGTTACCCCGGGACTAGCGAGGCCGGGGAGCTGTTTTTT	CASSYPGTSEAGELFF
TRBV25-1	TRBJ1-1	13	TRBD1	.	TGTGCCAGCAGTGCGGGACAGGGAGTACCAGCTTTCTTT	CASSAGQGVPAFF
TRBV4-1	TRBJ2-2	15	TRBD2	few	TGCGCCAGCAGCCCGGGACTACTCAACACCGGGGAGCTGTTTTTT	CASSPGLLNTGELFF
TRBV9	TRBJ1-1	14	TRBD1	.	TGTGCCAGCAGCCCCCGGGACAGGGGCGGGGAAGCTTTCTTT	CASSPRDRGGEAFF
TRBV2	TRBJ1-1	14	TRBD1	few	TGTGCCAGCAGTGTGTGGGGACAGGGAGCTGAAGCTTTCTTT	CASSVWGQGAEAFF
TRBV15	TRBJ1-2	18	.	.	TGTGCCACCAGCAGTCCATCCCACAGGGAAACGGTCAACTATGGCTACACCTTC	CATSSPSHRETVNYGYTF
TRBV6-2/TRBV6-3	TRBJ2-3	16	.	.	TGTGCCAGCAGTTACGGACTGAGGACTAGCACAGATACGCAGTATTTT	CASSYGLRTSTDTQYF
TRBV11-2	TRBJ1-2	14	.	.	TGTGCCAGCAGCTTCTCGGACAGAAACTATGGCTACACCTTC	CASSFSDRNYGYTF
TRBV6-2/TRBV6-3	TRBJ2-5	16	.	.	TGTGCCAGCAGTTCAAGAAATAGCGAGGCACAAGAGACCCAGTACTTC	CASSSRNSEAQETQYF
TRBV9	TRBJ1-2	14	TRBD1	.	TGTGCCAGCAGAAACCCGACAGGGCACTATGGCTACACCTTC	CASRNPTGHYGYTF
TRBV6-5	TRBJ2-5	16	TRBD2	.	TGTGCCAGCAGTTATGATCGACTAGCGGGGGGGGAGACCCAGTACTTC	CASSYDRLAGGETQYF
TRBV14	TRBJ1-2	17	TRBD1	.	TGTGCCAGCAGCCAGGAAACCGGGACAGGAACTAACTATGGCTACACCTTC	CASSQETGTGTNYGYTF
TRBV2	TRBJ1-6	18	.	.	TGTGCCAGCAGTGTGGGAGGGCGAAGGCAGGGAGGGCGATCACCCCTCCACTTT	CASSVGGRRQGGRSPLHF
TRBV3-1/TRBV3-2	TRBJ1-4	16	.	.	TGTGCCAGCAGCCAAGATTTCAGGGGCTTCCAAGAAAAACTGTTTTTT	CASSQDFRGFQEKLFF
TRBV14	TRBJ1-4	17	.	.	TGTGCCAGCAGCGCGAGTTACTGGAGGTCAACTAATGAAAAACTGTTTTTT	CASSASYWRSTNEKLFF
TRBV10-3	TRBJ1-4	15	TRBD1	.	TGTGCCATCAGTGATCCGGACAGGGCAAGCGAAAAACTGTTTTTT	CAISDPDRASEKLFF
TRBV28	TRBJ1-5	15	.	.	TGTGCCAGCACGGGGAGCGGGGGGGTCAATCAGCCCCAGCATTTT	CASTGSGGVNQPQHF
TRBV2	TRBJ1-2	13	TRBD1	.	TGTGCCAGCAGTGAATGGACAGGGTATCGCTACACCTTC	CASSEWTGYRYTF
TRBV5-1	TRBJ1-2	12	.	.	TGCGCCAGCAGCGACTCGGGGGATGGCTACACCTTC	CASSDSGDGYTF
TRBV9	TRBJ2-3	16	TRBD1	.	TGTGCCAGCAGCTTTCAGGGGGAGTTATTAAGGGATACGCAGTATTTT	CASSFQGELLRDTQYF
TRBV7-2	TRBJ2-1	16	TRBD1	few	TGTGCCAGCAGCTTGAGGGACAGCCTCTCATGGAATGAGCAGTTCTTC	CASSLRDSLSWNEQFF
TRBV7-2	TRBJ2-1	15	TRBD1	.	TGTGCCAGCAGCTTCCGACAGGGGGCTATGAATGAGCAGTTCTTC	CASSFRQGAMNEQFF
TRBV6-5	TRBJ2-5	12	TRBD2	.	TGTGCCACCCTAGCGGGGCTAGAGACCCAGTACTTC	CATLAGLETQYF
TRBV23-1	TRBJ1-1	18	TRBD1	once	TGCGCCAGCAGTCAAAAGGAAGGGACAGGGGGAGTGTACACTGAAGCTTTCTTT	CASSQKEGTGGVYTEAFF
TRBV7-9	TRBJ1-1	12	.	.	TGTGCCAGCAGCTTAGCCAGATCTGAAGCTTTCTTT	CASSLARSEAFF
TRBV7-8	TRBJ2-2	16	TRBD2	.	TGTGCCAGCAGAGCACGACTAGCGGGGGATCTCGGGGAGCTGTTTTTT	CASRARLAGDLGELFF
TRBV20-1	TRBJ1-6	14	.	.	TGCAGTGCTAGTCCCCGGACAGCTAATTCACCCCTCCACTTT	CSASPRTANSPLHF